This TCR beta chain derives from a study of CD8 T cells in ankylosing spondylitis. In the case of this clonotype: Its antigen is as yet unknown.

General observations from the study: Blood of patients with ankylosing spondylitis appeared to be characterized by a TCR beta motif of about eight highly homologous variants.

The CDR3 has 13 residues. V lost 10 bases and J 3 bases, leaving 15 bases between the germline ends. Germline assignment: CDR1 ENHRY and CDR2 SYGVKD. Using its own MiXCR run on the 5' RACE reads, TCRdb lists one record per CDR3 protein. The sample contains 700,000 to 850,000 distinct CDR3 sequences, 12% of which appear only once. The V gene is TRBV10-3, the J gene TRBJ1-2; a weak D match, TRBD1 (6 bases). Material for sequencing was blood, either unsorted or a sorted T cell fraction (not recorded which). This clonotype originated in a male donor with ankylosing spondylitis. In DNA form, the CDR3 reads TGTGCCAGCAGGAAGCGACAGGACTATGGCTACACCTTC. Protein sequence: CASRKRQDYGYTF.